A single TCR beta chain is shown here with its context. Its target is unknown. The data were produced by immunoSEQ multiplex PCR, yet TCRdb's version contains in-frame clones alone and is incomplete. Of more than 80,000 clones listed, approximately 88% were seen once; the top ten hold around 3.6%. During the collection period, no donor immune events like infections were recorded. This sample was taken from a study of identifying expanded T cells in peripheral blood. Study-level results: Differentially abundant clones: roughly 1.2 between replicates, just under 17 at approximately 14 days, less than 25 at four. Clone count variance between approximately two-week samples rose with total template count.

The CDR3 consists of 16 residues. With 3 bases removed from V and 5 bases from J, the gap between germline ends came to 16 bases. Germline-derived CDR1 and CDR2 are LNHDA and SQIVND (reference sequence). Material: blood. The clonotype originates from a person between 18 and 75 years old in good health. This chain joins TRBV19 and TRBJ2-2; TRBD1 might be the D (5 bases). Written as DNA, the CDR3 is TGTGCCAGTAGTATCCAGGGCCGTAGAAGAACCGGGGAGCTGTTTTTT. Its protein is CASSIQGRRRTGELFF. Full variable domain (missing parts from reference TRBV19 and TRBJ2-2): DGGITQSPKYLFRKEGQNVTLSCEQNLNHDAMYWYRQDPGQGLRLIYYSQIVNDFQKGDIAEGYSVSREKKESFPLTVTSAQKNPTAFYLCASSIQGRRRTGELFFGEGSRLTVL.